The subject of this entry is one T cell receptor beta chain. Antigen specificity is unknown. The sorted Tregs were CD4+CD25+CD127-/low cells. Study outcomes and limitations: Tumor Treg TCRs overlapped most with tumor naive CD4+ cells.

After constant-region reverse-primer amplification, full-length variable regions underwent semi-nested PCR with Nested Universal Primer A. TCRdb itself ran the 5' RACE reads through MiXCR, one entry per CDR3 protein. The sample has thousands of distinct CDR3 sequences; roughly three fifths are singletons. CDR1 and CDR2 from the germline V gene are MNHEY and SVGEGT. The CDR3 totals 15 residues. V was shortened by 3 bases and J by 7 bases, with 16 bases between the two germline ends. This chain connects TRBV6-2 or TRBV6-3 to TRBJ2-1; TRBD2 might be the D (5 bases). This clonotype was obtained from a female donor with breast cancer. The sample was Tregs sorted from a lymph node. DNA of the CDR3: TGTGCCAGCAGTTATCACGGAGGAGGATTTAATGAGCAGTTCTTC. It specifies CASSYHGGGFNEQFF.